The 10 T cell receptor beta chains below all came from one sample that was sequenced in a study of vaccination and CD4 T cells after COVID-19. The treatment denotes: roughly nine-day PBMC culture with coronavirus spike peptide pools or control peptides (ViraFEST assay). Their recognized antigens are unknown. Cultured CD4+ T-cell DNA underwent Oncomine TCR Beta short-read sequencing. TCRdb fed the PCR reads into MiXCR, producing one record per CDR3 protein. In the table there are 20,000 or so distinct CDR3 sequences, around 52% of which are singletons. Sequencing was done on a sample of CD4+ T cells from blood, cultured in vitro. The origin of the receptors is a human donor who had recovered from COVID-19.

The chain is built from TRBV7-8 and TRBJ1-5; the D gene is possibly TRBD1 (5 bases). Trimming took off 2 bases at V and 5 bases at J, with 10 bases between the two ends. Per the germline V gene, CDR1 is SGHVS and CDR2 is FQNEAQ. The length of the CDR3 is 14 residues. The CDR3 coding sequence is TGTGCCAGCAGCTTAAGGGGTCCTGATCAGCCCCAGCATTTT. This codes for CASSLRGPDQPQHF.

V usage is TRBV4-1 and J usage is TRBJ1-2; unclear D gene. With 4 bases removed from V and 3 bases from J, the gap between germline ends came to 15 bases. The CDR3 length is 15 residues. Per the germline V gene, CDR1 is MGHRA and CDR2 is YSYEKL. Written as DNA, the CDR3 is TGCGCCAGCAGCCTTCTCCCGGTAGTGGACTATGGCTACACCTTC. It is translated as CASSLLPVVDYGYTF.

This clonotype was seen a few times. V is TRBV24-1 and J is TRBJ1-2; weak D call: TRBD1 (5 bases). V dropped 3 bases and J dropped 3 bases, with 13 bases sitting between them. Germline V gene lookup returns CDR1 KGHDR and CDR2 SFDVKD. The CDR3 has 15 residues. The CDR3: CATSDAPGTDYGYTF. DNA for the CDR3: TGTGCCACCAGTGATGCACCCGGGACGGACTATGGCTACACCTTC.

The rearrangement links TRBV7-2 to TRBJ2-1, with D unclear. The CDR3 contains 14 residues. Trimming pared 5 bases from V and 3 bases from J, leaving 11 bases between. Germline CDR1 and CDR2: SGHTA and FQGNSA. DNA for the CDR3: TGTGCCAGCAGCCCACCCCTCTTCTACAATGAGCAGTTCTTC. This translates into CASSPPLFYNEQFF.

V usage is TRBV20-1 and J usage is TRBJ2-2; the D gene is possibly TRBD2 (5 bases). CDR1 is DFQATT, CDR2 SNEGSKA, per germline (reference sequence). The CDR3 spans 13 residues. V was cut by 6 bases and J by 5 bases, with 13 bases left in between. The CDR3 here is CSAQVLATGELFF. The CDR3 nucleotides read TGCAGTGCGCAAGTTCTAGCAACCGGGGAGCTGTTTTTT.

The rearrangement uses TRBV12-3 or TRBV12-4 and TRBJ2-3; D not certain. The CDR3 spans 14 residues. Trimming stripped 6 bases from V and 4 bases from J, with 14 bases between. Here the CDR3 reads CASSGSYSPDTQYF. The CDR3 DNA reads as TGTGCCAGCAGCGGGTCCTACTCGCCAGATACGCAGTATTTT.

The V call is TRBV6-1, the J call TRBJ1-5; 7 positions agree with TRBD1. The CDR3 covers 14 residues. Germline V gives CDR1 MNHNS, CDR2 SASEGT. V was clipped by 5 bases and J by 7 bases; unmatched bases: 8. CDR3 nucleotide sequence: TGTGCCAGCAGTACCCGACAGGGACTCCAGCCCCAGCATTTT. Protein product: CASSTRQGLQPQHF.

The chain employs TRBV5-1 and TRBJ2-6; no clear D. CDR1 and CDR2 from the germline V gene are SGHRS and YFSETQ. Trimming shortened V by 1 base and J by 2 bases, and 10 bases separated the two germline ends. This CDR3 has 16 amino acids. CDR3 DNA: TGCGCCAGCAGCTTGCCCCAGAGGACTGGGGCCAACGTCCTGACTTTC. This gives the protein CASSLPQRTGANVLTF.

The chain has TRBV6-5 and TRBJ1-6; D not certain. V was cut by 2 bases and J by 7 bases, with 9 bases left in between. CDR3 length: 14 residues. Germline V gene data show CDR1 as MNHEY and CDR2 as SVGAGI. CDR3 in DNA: TGTGCCAGCAGTTACGGGTCGGCGAATTCACCCCTCCACTTT. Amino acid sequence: CASSYGSANSPLHF.

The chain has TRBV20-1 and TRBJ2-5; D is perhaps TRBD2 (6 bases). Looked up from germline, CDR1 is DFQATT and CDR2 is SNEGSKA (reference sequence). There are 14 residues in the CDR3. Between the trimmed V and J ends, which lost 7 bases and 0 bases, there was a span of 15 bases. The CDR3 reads CSVPSGTYQETQYF. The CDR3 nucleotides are TGCAGTGTCCCCTCCGGGACTTACCAAGAGACCCAGTACTTC.